The source of this T cell receptor beta chain is a study of metastatic and nonmetastatic thyroid tumors. Thyroid surgery took place with no prior treatment in any patient. This clone has a count of ten or more. This CDR3 region has 15 residues. V lost 0 bases and J 3 bases, leaving 11 bases between the germline ends. The V gene's germline CDR1 is MGHRA and CDR2 YSYEKL. TCRdb recomputed clones from the PCR reads via MiXCR. The data contain 6,500 to 8,500 clones, less than 35% of them singletons. The chain employs TRBV4-1 and TRBJ2-5, with no clear D. The sequencing input was tumor tissue. This TCR was sampled from a female donor with papillary thyroid cancer or a benign thyroid nodule (not recorded which). Some clones in this sample may be carry-over from other donors' samples. The CDR3 loop is CASSQEVAGKETQYF. The CDR3 bases are TGCGCCAGCAGCCAAGAGGTAGCTGGAAAAGAGACCCAGTACTTC.